This record covers a single TCR beta chain. The antigen remains unidentified. Participants had chemo-refractory metastatic non-small-cell lung cancer and were treated with focal radiation plus ipilimumab CTLA-4 blockade. This CDR3 is built from 15 residues. CDR1 and CDR2 (germline): SGHVS, FQNEAQ. The trim removed 3 bases at V and 7 bases at J, leaving 11 bases unmatched. The data were taken from a study of radiotherapy plus CTLA-4 blockade in lung cancer. Broader study findings: Interferon-beta and early blood T cell clone dynamics reportedly predicted response best.

The repertoire was sequenced with immunoSEQ multiplex PCR; TCRdb's copy has only in-frame clones and lacks some. The data contain about 62,000 clones, approximately 79% of them singletons. The chain links TRBV7-8 to TRBJ2-5; TRBD2 matches at 7 bases. The sequence derives from a human donor with non-small cell lung cancer who had a complete response to radiotherapy plus ipilimumab. Sequencing used peripheral blood, obtained from a patient treated with radiotherapy plus ipilimumab. This CDR3 reads CASSLLAGGGGTQYF. The CDR3 DNA sequence: TGTGCCAGCAGCTTGTTAGCGGGTGGCGGCGGGACCCAGTACTTC.